The sequence of this T cell receptor (beta chain) was determined in a study of metastatic and nonmetastatic thyroid tumors. Study as a whole: Across peripheral blood and tumor or nodule tissue samples taken from malignant and benign thyroid patients, the repertoires were compared with one another.

All patients were untreated before thyroid surgery. Overall study findings and caveats: Reports indicated that malignant thyroid tumors showed significantly higher TCR beta diversity than benign nodules did, in blood and tumor.

This clone came up many times. Its antigen is undetermined. V gave up 5 bases and J gave up 5 bases, with 18 bases separating them. CDR1 and CDR2 (germline): LNHNV, YYDKDF (reference sequence). CDR3 length: 15 amino acids. Authors' methods: In papillary thyroid cancer, a distant-metastasis classifier was built using CDR3 differences across clinicopathological groups. TCRdb re-called the PCR reads via MiXCR. The V and J calls come from TCRdb's annotation, not from the publication. The sample has over 15,000 clones, 20% to 30% seen once; the top ten hold about 13%. This TCR derives from a male donor with papillary thyroid cancer or a benign thyroid nodule (not recorded which). Some clones in this sample may be carry-over from other donors' samples. This chain joins TRBV15 and TRBJ1-1, with a tentative D call TRBD1 (6 bases). What was sequenced was tumor tissue. The CDR3 region is CATSGWPGGPTEAFF. CDR3 DNA sequence: TGTGCCACCAGCGGATGGCCGGGGGGCCCAACTGAAGCTTTCTTT.